The rows below give T cell receptor beta chains drawn from one sample of a study of CD8 T cells in ankylosing spondylitis. TCRdb redid the calling of the 5' RACE reads with MiXCR, one entry per CDR3 protein. The sample lists approximately 150,000 distinct CDR3 sequences, 9.5% to 10% occurring once. Material: blood, either unsorted or a sorted T cell fraction (not recorded which). The origin of the receptors is a female donor with ankylosing spondylitis or in good health (not recorded which). The CDR3 runs from the conserved cysteine through the conserved F or W. D genes are given only for firm matches. Only some rows state a clone size, as once, few, many or a class for expanded clones.

size	V	D	J	DNA	CDR3
many	TRBV12-3/TRBV12-4	-	TRBJ2-1	TGTGCCAGCAGTTCGGGCCGGAACTACAATGAGCAGTTCTTC	CASSSGRNYNEQFF
many	TRBV6-1	-	TRBJ2-1	TGTGCCAGCAGTGGGGCCAGCCTCTATGAGCAGTTCTTC	CASSGASLYEQFF
-	TRBV4-1	-	TRBJ2-1	TGCGCCAGCAGAAGGGAACCTAATCATGTGGATGAGCAGTTCTTC	CASRREPNHVDEQFF
few	TRBV4-3	TRBD1	TRBJ1-2	TGCGCCAGCAGCCAAGTTGACAGGGGGCGAACAGGAGGCTACACCTTC	CASSQVDRGRTGGYTF
few	TRBV20-1	TRBD2	TRBJ2-2	TGCAGCGCGACTAGCGCGAACACCGGGGAGCTGTTTTTT	CSATSANTGELFF
many	TRBV12-3/TRBV12-4	TRBD2	TRBJ2-1	TGTGCCAGCAACCAGGCGGGAGTCGATGAGCAGTTCTTC	CASNQAGVDEQFF
-	TRBV10-3	TRBD2	TRBJ2-5	TGTGCTACCCTGGGGGGGAGGAAAGAGACCCAGTACTTC	CATLGGRKETQYF
-	TRBV11-2	-	TRBJ2-1	TGTGCCAGCAGCCCACCCGAGGTTGAGCAGTTCTTC	CASSPPEVEQFF
few	TRBV11-3	TRBD2	TRBJ2-5	TGTGCCAGCAGCTTAAATAGCGGGGGACAAGAGACCCAGTACTTC	CASSLNSGGQETQYF
few	TRBV6-5	-	TRBJ2-1	TGTGCCAGCAGTTACCCGGGGCTGGGGGCCGGAGGGAATGAGCAGTTCTTC	CASSYPGLGAGGNEQFF
-	TRBV12-3/TRBV12-4	-	TRBJ2-1	TGTGCCAGCAGTTTACTCGTTTTCGGGGGCGTTAGCTCCTACAATGAGCAGTTCTTC	CASSLLVFGGVSSYNEQFF
few	TRBV4-3	TRBD2	TRBJ2-4	TGCGCCAGCAGCTACCTTCGGACTAGCGGGATAACCAAAAACATTCAGTACTTC	CASSYLRTSGITKNIQYF
-	TRBV28	-	TRBJ1-1	TGTGCCAGCAGTTGGGGTGGTGCTGAAGCTTTCTTT	CASSWGGAEAFF
few	TRBV30	-	TRBJ1-6	TGTGCCTGGAACCACGTACAGGGCGCGGGGTCACCCCTCCACTTT	CAWNHVQGAGSPLHF
few	TRBV20-1	TRBD2	TRBJ2-3	TGCAGTGCTCCGGGACTAGCGGCAGATACGCAGTATTTT	CSAPGLAADTQYF
-	TRBV30	-	TRBJ2-7	TGTGCCTGGAAAAGGACTTCCTACGAGCAGTACTTC	CAWKRTSYEQYF
few	TRBV9	TRBD2	TRBJ2-2	TGTGCCAGCAGCATTCGTAGCGGGAGAGGAACCGGGGAGCTGTTTTTT	CASSIRSGRGTGELFF
many	TRBV28	-	TRBJ2-1	TGTGCCAGCAGTTCTCAATCTCGGGACAATGAGCAGTTCTTC	CASSSQSRDNEQFF
-	TRBV12-3/TRBV12-4	TRBD2	TRBJ2-5	TGTGCCAGCAGTTCCCCGGGACTAGCGGGAATAGAGACCCAGTACTTC	CASSSPGLAGIETQYF
-	TRBV5-6	-	TRBJ2-1	TGTGCCAGCAGCTTTGATACAGACTCCTACAATGAGCAGTTCTTC	CASSFDTDSYNEQFF
-	TRBV6-2/TRBV6-3	-	TRBJ2-7	TGTGCCAGCAGACCCCGCAGGGGTTTAATCTACGAGCAGTACTTC	CASRPRRGLIYEQYF
-	TRBV5-1	-	TRBJ2-1	TGCGCCAGCAGGCCAGACCGGGATGAGCAGTTCTTC	CASRPDRDEQFF
-	TRBV6-2/TRBV6-3	TRBD2	TRBJ2-1	TGTGCCAGCACCACCGGGACTAGTGTATACAATGAGCAGTTCTTC	CASTTGTSVYNEQFF
-	TRBV19	-	TRBJ2-7	TGTGCCAGTAGTATCCAACACGGCCTCTACGAGCAGTACTTC	CASSIQHGLYEQYF
many	TRBV7-9	TRBD2	TRBJ2-5	TGTGCCAGCAGCCAACTAGCGGGAGGTCAAGAGACCCAGTACTTC	CASSQLAGGQETQYF
many	TRBV29-1	-	TRBJ2-3	TGCAGCGGATTACAGGGAACAGATACGCAGTATTTT	CSGLQGTDTQYF
many	TRBV27	-	TRBJ2-1	TGTGCCAGCAGTTTAACTGCCAGCGGCTACAATGAGCAGTTCTTC	CASSLTASGYNEQFF
-	TRBV6-6	-	TRBJ2-1	TGTGCCAGCTGCCAGCGGAACAATGAGCAGTTCTTC	CASCQRNNEQFF
many	TRBV24-1	TRBD2	TRBJ2-1	TGTGCCACCAGTGACGGGAGGGCCTTCAATGAGCAGTTCTTC	CATSDGRAFNEQFF
-	TRBV27	-	TRBJ1-2	TGTGCCAGCAGTTTTCAGCCAGATTATGGCTACACCTTC	CASSFQPDYGYTF
few	TRBV2	TRBD2	TRBJ2-3	TGTGCCAGCAGCAACTTCCTTAGCGGACTAGGGGCAGATACGCAGTATTTT	CASSNFLSGLGADTQYF
few	TRBV9	TRBD2	TRBJ2-1	TGTGCCAGCAGCCCTTGGGGAGGGAGGGACAATGAGCAGTTCTTC	CASSPWGGRDNEQFF
-	TRBV4-3	TRBD1	TRBJ2-5	TGCGCCAGCAGCCCAGGGACAGGGGAAAGAGAGACCCAGTACTTC	CASSPGTGERETQYF